Listed below are T cell receptor beta chains from one sample, sequenced in a study of regulatory T cells in long-lasting Graves disease. MiXCR, run by TCRdb on the multiplex PCR reads, gives a single entry per CDR3 protein. Here the sample spans 400,000 to 550,000 distinct CDR3 sequences, 15% to 20% being singletons. The data also belong to a second study, concerning T cells in Graves' hyperthyroidism and ophthalmopathy.

The starting material was peripheral blood mononuclear cells (PBMCs), obtained at new diagnosis, from a patient treated with antithyroid drugs. These receptors originate from a woman aged 25 to 39 with Graves disease. Both conserved end residues are part of each CDR3. A D gene is named only where the DNA matches it firmly. Rows give clone size only sometimes, using once, few, many, or a class for an expanded clone.

d_call	clone_size	j_call	cdr3_length	v_call	cdr3_nt	cdr3_aa
.	many	TRBJ2-3	15	TRBV7-3	TGTGCCAGCAGCTTAACCGGGTTTACCACAGATACGCAGTATTTT	CASSLTGFTTDTQYF
.	.	TRBJ1-1	13	TRBV10-3	TGTGCCATCAGCCCCAGGGGTTCCACTGAAGCTTTCTTT	CAISPRGSTEAFF
.	many	TRBJ2-7	14	TRBV7-9	TGTGCCAGCAGCTTCGGACCTCCCTCCTACGAGCAGTACTTC	CASSFGPPSYEQYF
.	many	TRBJ2-1	15	TRBV6-5	TGTGCCAGCAGTTACCTGGCATCTTCATACAATGAGCAGTTCTTC	CASSYLASSYNEQFF
.	once	TRBJ1-4	11	TRBV30	TGTGCCTGGAGTACACAGGGAAAACTGTTTTTT	CAWSTQGKLFF
TRBD2	.	TRBJ2-1	20	TRBV24-1	TGTGCCACCAGTGATTTGGTGCCTAGCGGGAGAACGGGCTCCTACAATGAGCAGTTCTTC	CATSDLVPSGRTGSYNEQFF
.	many	TRBJ2-1	16	TRBV28	TGTGCCAGCAGTTTATCAGGGTTTGGGTCCTACAATGAGCAGTTCTTC	CASSLSGFGSYNEQFF
.	many	TRBJ1-1	14	TRBV6-5	TGTGCCAGCAGTTTGTACAGTCTGAACACTGAAGCTTTCTTT	CASSLYSLNTEAFF
TRBD2	many	TRBJ2-3	14	TRBV20-1	TGCAGTGCTCAATCCGGGACTACTAGGGATACGCAGTATTTT	CSAQSGTTRDTQYF
.	many	TRBJ2-1	15	TRBV2	TGTGCCAGCAGTGAAGCGCTTAACTTAAGCAATGAGCAGTTCTTC	CASSEALNLSNEQFF
.	many	TRBJ2-1	12	TRBV29-1	TGCAGCGCAGACAGAACCTACAATGAGCAGTTCTTC	CSADRTYNEQFF
.	few	TRBJ1-6	14	TRBV20-1	TGCAGTGCTCCCCAGAGACTCTATAATTCACCCCTCCACTTT	CSAPQRLYNSPLHF
.	few	TRBJ1-2	12	TRBV28	TGTGCCAGCAGTCAGGGACATAATGGCTACACCTTC	CASSQGHNGYTF
TRBD1	.	TRBJ1-5	15	TRBV20-1	TGCAGTGCGAAGAGGGGCGGGACAGGGTATCAGCCCCAGCATTTT	CSAKRGGTGYQPQHF
TRBD2	few	TRBJ2-3	15	TRBV6-2/TRBV6-3	TGTGCCAGCACTAGAGCGGGAGGTAACGCAGATACGCAGTATTTT	CASTRAGGNADTQYF
.	many	TRBJ2-7	11	TRBV28	TGTGCCAGCAGCCAGTCCTACGAGCAGTACTTC	CASSQSYEQYF
.	.	TRBJ1-3	13	TRBV20-1	TGCAGTGCGAGGGGAAACGCTGGAAACACCATATATTTT	CSARGNAGNTIYF
.	.	TRBJ1-6	13	TRBV6-5	TGTGCCAGCAGTTACATTCGTGATTCACCCCTCCACTTT	CASSYIRDSPLHF
TRBD1	many	TRBJ2-7	14	TRBV6-2/TRBV6-3	TGTGCCAGCAGTTTCCGACAGGGGGCCTACGAGCAGTACTTC	CASSFRQGAYEQYF
TRBD2	many	TRBJ2-3	18	TRBV20-1	TGCAGTGCTAGAGCCGAAAGCGGGAGACGATGGAGCACAGATACGCAGTATTTT	CSARAESGRRWSTDTQYF
.	few	TRBJ2-7	15	TRBV4-3	TGCGCCAGCAGCCACCGCGTGGCCCTGGTCAACGAGCAGTACTTC	CASSHRVALVNEQYF
.	many	TRBJ2-1	14	TRBV4-3	TGCGCCAGCAGCCACCGGGAGTACTACAATGAGCAGTTCTTC	CASSHREYYNEQFF